This T cell receptor (beta chain) originates from a study of vaccination and CD4 T cells after COVID-19. Study as a whole: Convalescent cases consisted of six males and four females, of whom two were Hispanic. The post-COVID samples were taken a median about 100 days after diagnosis, anywhere from 35 to 161.

Germline CDR1 and CDR2: MNHEY and SVGEGT. The germline V and J ends were trimmed by 6 bases and 4 bases, with 12 bases remaining between them. The CDR3 runs 14 residues. Cultured CD4+ T cells had their DNA profiled by the Oncomine TCR Beta short-read assay. Each CDR3 protein gets one entry after TCRdb re-called the PCR reads with MiXCR. The sample consists of 3,000 to 4,000 distinct CDR3 sequences, about 49% of them appearing once. Treatment indicated: roughly 10-day PBMC culture with coronavirus spike peptide pools or control peptides (ViraFEST assay). With regard to this clonotype: The target antigen is unknown.

This TCR derives from a human donor who had recovered from COVID-19. This rearrangement joins TRBV6-2 or TRBV6-3 to TRBJ1-4, with a possible D match to TRBD1 (5 bases). The sequenced material came from CD4+ T cells from blood, cultured in vitro. The CDR3 DNA is TGTGCCAGCAGGTTACCGGGGCGTAATGAAAAACTGTTTTTT. This codes for CASRLPGRNEKLFF.